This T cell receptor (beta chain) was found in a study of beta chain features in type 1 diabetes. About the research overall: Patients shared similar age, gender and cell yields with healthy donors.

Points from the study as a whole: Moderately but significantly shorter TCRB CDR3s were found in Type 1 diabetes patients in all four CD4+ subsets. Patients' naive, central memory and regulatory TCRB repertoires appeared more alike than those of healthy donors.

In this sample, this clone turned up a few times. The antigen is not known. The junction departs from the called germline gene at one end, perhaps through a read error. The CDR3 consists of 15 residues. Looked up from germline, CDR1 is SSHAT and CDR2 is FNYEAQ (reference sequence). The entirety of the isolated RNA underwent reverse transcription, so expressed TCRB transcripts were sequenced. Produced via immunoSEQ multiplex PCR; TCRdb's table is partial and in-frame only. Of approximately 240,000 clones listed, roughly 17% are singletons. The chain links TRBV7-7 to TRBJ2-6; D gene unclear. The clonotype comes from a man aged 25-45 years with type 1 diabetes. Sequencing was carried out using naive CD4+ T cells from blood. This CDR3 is CASSPKIAGANVLTF. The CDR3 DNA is TGTGCTAGCAGTCCGAAGATAGCTGGGGCCAACGTCCTGACTTTC.